The subject of this entry is one T cell receptor beta chain. A mixed TRB-A/B primer pool amplified rearranged TRB by multiplex touch-down PCR. MiXCR, applied by TCRdb to the multiplex PCR reads, yields one record per CDR3 protein. The sample shows about 2,300 distinct CDR3 sequences, about 23% of them seen only once. The template was genomic DNA from peripheral blood, not RNA. The data belong to a study of T cell repertoires in aging, cancer and after chemotherapy. CDR1 is MNHEY, CDR2 SVGAGI, per germline. V was cut by 3 bases and J by 5 bases, with 11 bases left in between. CDR3 length: 13 residues. Sequencing used blood. This sequence joins TRBV6-5 and TRBJ2-7; D ambiguous. This receptor was obtained from a human donor with a blood cancer. In nucleotides, the CDR3 is TGTGCCAGCAGTTATCGGGCCGACGACGAGCAGTACGTC. Its protein product is CASSYRADDEQYV.